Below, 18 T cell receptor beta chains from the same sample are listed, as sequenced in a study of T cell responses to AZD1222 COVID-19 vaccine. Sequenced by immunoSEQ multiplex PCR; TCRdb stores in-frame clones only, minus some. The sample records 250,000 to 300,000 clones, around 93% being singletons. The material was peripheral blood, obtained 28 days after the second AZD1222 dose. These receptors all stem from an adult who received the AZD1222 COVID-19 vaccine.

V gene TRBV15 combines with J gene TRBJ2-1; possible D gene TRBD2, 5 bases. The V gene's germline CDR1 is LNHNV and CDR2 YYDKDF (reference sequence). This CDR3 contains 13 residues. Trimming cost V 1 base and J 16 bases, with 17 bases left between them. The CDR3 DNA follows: TGTGCCACCAGCAGAGGGGGAGAGGGTGAAAAATTCTTC. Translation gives CATSRGGEGEKFF.

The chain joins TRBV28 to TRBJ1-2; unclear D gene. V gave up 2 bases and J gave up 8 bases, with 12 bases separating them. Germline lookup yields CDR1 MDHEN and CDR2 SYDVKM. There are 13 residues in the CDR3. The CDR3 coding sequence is TGTGCCAGCAGTTTAGGCTCCCCGAGAGGCTACACCTTC. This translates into CASSLGSPRGYTF.

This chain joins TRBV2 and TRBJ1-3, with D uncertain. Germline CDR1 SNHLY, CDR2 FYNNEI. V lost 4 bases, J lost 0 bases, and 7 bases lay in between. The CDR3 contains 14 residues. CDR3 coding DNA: TGTGCCAGCAGTGTAAACCACTCTGGAAACACCATATATTTT. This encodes CASSVNHSGNTIYF. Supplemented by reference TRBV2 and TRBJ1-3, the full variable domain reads EPEVTQTPSHQVTQMGQEVILRCVPISNHLYFYWYRQILGQKVEFLVSFYNNEISEKSEIFDDQFSVERPDGSNFTLKIRSTKLEDSAMYFCASSVNHSGNTIYFGEGSWLTVV.

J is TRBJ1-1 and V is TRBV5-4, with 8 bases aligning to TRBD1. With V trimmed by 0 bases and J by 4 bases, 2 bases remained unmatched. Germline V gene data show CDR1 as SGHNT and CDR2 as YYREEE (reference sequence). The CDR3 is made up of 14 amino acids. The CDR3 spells CASSLEDRVTEAFF. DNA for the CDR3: TGTGCCAGCAGCTTGGAGGACAGGGTCACTGAAGCTTTCTTT.

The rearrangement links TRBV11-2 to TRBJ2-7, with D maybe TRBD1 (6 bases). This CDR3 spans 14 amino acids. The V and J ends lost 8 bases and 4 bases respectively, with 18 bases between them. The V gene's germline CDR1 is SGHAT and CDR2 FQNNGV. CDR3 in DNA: TGTGCCAGCTCTCACGGACAGCCAATTTACGAGCAGTACTTC. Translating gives CASSHGQPIYEQYF.

The CDR3 coding sequence is TGTGCCAGCAGCGTAGGGGCTGCAGGTGGGAGCCGGGAGACCCAGTACTTC. It specifies CASSVGAAGGSRETQYF. This rearrangement joins TRBV9 to TRBJ2-5, with D maybe TRBD2 (5 bases). The CDR3 contains 17 residues. Trimming stripped 0 bases from V and 5 bases from J, with 20 bases between. Per germline, CDR1 SGDLS and CDR2 YYNGEE.

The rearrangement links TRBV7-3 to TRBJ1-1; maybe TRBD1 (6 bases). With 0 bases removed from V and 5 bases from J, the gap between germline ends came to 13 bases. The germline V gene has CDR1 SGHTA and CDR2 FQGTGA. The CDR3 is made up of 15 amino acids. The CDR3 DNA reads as TGTGCCAGCAGCTTAACTCAGGGGAGATTTACTGAAGCTTTCTTT. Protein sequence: CASSLTQGRFTEAFF.

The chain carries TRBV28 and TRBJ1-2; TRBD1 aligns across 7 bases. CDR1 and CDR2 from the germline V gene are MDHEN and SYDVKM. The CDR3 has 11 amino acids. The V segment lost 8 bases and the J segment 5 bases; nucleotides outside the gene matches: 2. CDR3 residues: CASGTAYGYTF. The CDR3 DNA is TGTGCCAGCGGGACAGCTTATGGCTACACCTTC.

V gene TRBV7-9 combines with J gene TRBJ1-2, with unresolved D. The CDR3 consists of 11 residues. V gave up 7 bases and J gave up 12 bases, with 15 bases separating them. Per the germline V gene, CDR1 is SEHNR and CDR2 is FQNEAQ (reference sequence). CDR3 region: CASTSAPGHTF. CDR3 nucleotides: TGTGCCAGCACCTCCGCCCCGGGTCACACCTTC.

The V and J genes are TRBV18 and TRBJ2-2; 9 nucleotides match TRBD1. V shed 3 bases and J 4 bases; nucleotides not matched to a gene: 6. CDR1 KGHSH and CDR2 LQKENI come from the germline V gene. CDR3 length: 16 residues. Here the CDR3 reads CASSPGTGLSTGELFF. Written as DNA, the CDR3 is TGTGCCAGCTCACCCGGGACAGGGCTATCCACCGGGGAGCTGTTTTTT.

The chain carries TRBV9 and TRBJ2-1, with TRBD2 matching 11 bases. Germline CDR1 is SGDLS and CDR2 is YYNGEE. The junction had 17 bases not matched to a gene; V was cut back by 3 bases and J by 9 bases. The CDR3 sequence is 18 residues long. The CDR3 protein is CASSAPLLAGGLLGEQFF. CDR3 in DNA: TGTGCCAGCAGCGCACCCCTCCTAGCGGGAGGTTTATTGGGTGAGCAGTTCTTC.

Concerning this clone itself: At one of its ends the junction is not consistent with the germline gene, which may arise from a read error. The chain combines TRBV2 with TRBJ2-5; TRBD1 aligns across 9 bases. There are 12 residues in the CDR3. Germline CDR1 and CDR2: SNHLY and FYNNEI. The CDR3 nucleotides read TGTGCCAGCAGGGGACAGGGTCCGCAATCGAACTTC. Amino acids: CASRGQGPQSNF.

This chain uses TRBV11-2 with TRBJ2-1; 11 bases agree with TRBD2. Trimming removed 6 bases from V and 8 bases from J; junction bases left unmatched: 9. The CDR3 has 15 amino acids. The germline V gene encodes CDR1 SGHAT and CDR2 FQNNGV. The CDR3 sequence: CASRSGTSGPDEQFF. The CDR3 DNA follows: TGTGCCAGCAGGTCCGGGACTAGCGGCCCGGATGAGCAGTTCTTC.

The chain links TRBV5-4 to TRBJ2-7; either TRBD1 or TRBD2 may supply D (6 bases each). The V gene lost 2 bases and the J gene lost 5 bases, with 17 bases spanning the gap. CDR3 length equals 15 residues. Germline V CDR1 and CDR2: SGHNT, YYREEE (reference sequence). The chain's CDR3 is CASSFAQGRTHEQYF. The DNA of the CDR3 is TGTGCCAGCAGCTTCGCCCAGGGGAGGACCCACGAGCAGTACTTC.

The CDR3 DNA reads as TGTGCCAGCAGCTCGGTGGGACAGGGGCACCCATCTTCCTACAATGAGCAGTTCTTC. It codes for CASSSVGQGHPSSYNEQFF. The chain links TRBV28 to TRBJ2-1; 10 bases align to TRBD1. Germline V CDR1 and CDR2: MDHEN, SYDVKM. There are 19 residues in the CDR3. V lost 6 bases to trimming and J lost 1 base; unmatched junction nucleotides: 15.

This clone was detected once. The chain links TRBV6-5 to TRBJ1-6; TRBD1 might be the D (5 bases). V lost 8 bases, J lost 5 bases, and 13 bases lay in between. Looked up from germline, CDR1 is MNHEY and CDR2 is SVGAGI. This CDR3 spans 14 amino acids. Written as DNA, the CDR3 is TGTGCCAGCGGGAAGACAGAAAATAATTCACCCCTCCACTTT. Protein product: CASGKTENNSPLHF.

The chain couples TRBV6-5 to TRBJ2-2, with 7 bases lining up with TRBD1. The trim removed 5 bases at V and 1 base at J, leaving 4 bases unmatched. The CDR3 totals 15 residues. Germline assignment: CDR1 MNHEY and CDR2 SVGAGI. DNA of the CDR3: TGTGCCAGCAGTCCCCGGACAGGGAACACCGGGGAGCTGTTTTTT. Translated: CASSPRTGNTGELFF.

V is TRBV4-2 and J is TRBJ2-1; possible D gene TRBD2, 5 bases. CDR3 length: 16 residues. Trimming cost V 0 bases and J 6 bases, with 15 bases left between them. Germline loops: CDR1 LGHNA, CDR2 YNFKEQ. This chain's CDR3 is CASSQDAVSSGNEQFF. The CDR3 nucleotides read TGTGCCAGCAGCCAAGACGCAGTGTCCAGCGGCAATGAGCAGTTCTTC.